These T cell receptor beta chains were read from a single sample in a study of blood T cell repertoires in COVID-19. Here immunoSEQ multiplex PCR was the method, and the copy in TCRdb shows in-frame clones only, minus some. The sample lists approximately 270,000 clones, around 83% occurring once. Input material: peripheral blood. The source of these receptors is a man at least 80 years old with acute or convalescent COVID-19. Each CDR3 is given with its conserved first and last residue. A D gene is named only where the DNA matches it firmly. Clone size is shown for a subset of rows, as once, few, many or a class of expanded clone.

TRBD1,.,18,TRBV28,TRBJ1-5,CASSLAGGAYYSNQPQHF,TGTGCCAGCAGTTTAGCAGGGGGCGCTTATTATAGCAATCAGCCCCAGCATTTT
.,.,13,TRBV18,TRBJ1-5,CASSPKGDQPQHF,TGTGCCAGCTCACCAAAAGGAGACCAGCCCCAGCATTTT
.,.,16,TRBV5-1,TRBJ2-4,CASSFNSQVTKNIQYF,TGCGCCAGCAGCTTCAACAGCCAGGTTACCAAAAACATTCAGTACTTC
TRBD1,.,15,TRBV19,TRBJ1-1,CASSRPGQGNTEAFF,TGTGCCAGTAGTAGACCGGGACAGGGGAACACTGAAGCTTTCTTT
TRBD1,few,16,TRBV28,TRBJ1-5,CASSHRGFRGNQPQHF,TGTGCCAGCAGTCACAGGGGGTTTAGGGGCAATCAGCCCCAGCATTTT
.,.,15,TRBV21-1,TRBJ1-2,CASSKAGQVKDGYTF,TGTGCCAGCAGCAAAGCAGGACAGGTAAAAGATGGCTACACCTTC
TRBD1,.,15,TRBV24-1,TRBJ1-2,CATSEPGQGKTGYTF,TGTGCCACCAGTGAACCGGGACAGGGAAAGACTGGCTACACCTTC
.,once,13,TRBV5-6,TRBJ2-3,CASSLGTTDTQYF,TGTGCCAGCAGCCTCGGTACCACAGATACGCAGTATTTT
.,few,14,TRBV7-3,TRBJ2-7,CASSLTGGVYEQYF,TGTGCCAGCAGCTTAACAGGCGGGGTCTACGAGCAGTACTTC
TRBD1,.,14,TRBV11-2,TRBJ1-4,CASSSRGLNEKLFF,TGTGCCAGCAGCTCCAGGGGGTTAAATGAAAAACTGTTTTTT
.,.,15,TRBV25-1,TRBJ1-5,CASSESVVINQPQHF,TGTGCCAGCAGTGAATCTGTAGTGATCAATCAGCCCCAGCATTTT
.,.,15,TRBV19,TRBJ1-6,CASSIGDISNSPLHF,TGTGCCAGTAGTATAGGGGACATCAGTAATTCACCCCTCCACTTT
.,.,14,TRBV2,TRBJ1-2,CASSESSGYSGYTF,TGTGCCAGCAGTGAATCATCGGGGTATAGTGGCTACACCTTC
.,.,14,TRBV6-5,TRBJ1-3,CASRDSSSGNTIYF,TGTGCCAGCAGGGACAGTTCCTCTGGAAACACCATATATTTT
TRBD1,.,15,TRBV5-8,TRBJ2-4,CASSLGTGYQNIQYF,TGTGCCAGCAGCTTGGGGACAGGGTATCAAAACATTCAGTACTTC
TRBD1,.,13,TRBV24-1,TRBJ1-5,CATSALPGQGQHF,TGTGCCACCAGTGCCCTTCCGGGACAGGGCCAGCATTTT
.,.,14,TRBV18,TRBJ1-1,CASSFPGVGTEAFF,TGTGCCAGCTCATTTCCAGGGGTGGGCACTGAAGCTTTCTTT
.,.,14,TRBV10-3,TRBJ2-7,CAVGDTGFSYEQYF,TGTGCCGTGGGTGATACAGGATTCTCCTACGAGCAGTACTTC
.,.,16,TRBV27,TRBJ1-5,CASSFLGTSGNQPQHF,TGTGCCAGCAGTTTCCTTGGGACATCTGGCAATCAGCCCCAGCATTTT
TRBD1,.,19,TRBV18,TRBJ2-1,CASSPRPGTGSSSYNEQFF,TGTGCCAGCTCACCTCGTCCCGGGACAGGGTCCAGCTCCTACAATGAGCAGTTCTTC
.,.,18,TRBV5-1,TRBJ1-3,CASSFFPLQGSAGNTIYF,TGCGCCAGCAGCTTTTTTCCCCTCCAGGGATCAGCTGGAAACACCATATATTTT
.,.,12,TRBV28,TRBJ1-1,CASSLMYREAFF,TGTGCCAGCAGTTTAATGTACAGGGAGGCTTTCTTT
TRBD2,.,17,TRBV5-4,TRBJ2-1,CASSLPSGRGSYNEQFF,TGTGCCAGCAGTTTGCCTAGCGGGAGGGGGTCCTACAATGAGCAGTTCTTC
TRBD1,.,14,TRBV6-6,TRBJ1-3,CASSRDSSGNTIYF,TGTGCCAGCAGTCGGGACAGCTCTGGAAACACCATATATTTT
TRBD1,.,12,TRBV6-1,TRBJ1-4,CASSEAQGVRIF,TGTGCCAGCAGTGAAGCACAGGGGGTGCGGATTTTT
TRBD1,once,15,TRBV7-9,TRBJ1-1,CASSSGQATNTEAFF,TGTGCCAGCAGCTCCGGACAGGCTACCAACACTGAAGCTTTCTTT
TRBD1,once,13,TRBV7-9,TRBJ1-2,CASSFQGDYGYTF,TGTGCCAGCAGCTTCCAGGGGGACTATGGCTACACCTTC
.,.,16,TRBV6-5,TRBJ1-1,CASSYITGTRNTEAFF,TGTGCCAGCAGTTATATAACCGGGACAAGGAACACTGAAGCTTTCTTT
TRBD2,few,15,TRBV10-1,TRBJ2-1,CASSEREGLRTEQFF,TGCGCCAGCAGTGAGCGGGAGGGCCTAAGGACTGAGCAGTTCTTC
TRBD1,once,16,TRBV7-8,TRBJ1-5,CASSLDGGTVNQPQHF,TGTGCCAGCAGCTTAGACGGTGGGACAGTTAATCAGCCCCAGCATTTT
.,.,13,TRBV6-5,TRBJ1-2,CASSRDRNYGYTF,TGTGCCAGCAGTCGAGACAGAAACTATGGCTACACCTTC
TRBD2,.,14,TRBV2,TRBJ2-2,CASGLAGGTGELFF,TGTGCCAGTGGACTAGCGGGGGGCACCGGGGAGCTGTTTTTT
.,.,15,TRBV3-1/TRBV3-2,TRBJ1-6,CASSQGGINNSPLHF,TGTGCCAGCAGCCAGGGGGGTATTAATAATTCACCCCTCCACTTT
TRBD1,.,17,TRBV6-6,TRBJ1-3,CASSPPGQAVRGNTIYF,TGTGCCAGCAGTCCCCCTGGACAGGCCGTACGTGGAAACACCATATATTTT
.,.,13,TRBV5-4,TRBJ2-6,CASSLEAANVLTF,TGTGCCAGCAGCTTAGAAGCAGCCAACGTCCTGACTTTC
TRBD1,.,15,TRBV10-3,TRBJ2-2,CAISSGTGSTGELFF,TGTGCCATCAGTTCCGGGACAGGGAGTACCGGGGAGCTGTTTTTT
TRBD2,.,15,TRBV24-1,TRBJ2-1,CATTAGEGSYNEQFF,TGTGCCACCACCGCCGGGGAGGGGTCCTACAATGAGCAGTTCTTC